This T cell receptor (beta chain) is drawn from a study of cytomegalovirus exposure and HLA in healthy donors. Germline CDR1 is LGHNA and CDR2 is YNFKEQ. The CDR3 runs to 16 residues. J was trimmed by 6 bases and V by 0 bases; bases with no gene match: 6. About this clone itself: Its antigen is currently unknown.

Amplification used 60 Vbeta primers and 13 Jbeta primers. Measured with immunoSEQ multiplex PCR; TCRdb has only the in-frame clones, and not every one. The sample carries approximately 90,000 clones, over 70% recorded once. General observations from the study: Immune exposure information available was restricted to CMV serostatus.

The clonotype comes from a woman in her 40s in good health and CMV-seronegative. Source material: PBMCs. The genes are TRBV4-2 and TRBJ2-7; 12 bases agree with TRBD2. CDR3 bases: TGTGCCAGCAGCCAAGATCTAGCGGGGGGGCTGCTCGAGCAGTACTTC. Protein sequence: CASSQDLAGGLLEQYF.